This T cell receptor beta chain stems from a study of blood T cell repertoires in COVID-19. In the study overall: Specimens from acute and convalescent COVID-19 originated in the United States, Italy and Spain. The cDNA or gDNA used as material had been derived from T cells, B-cell-depleted T cells, or PBMCs.

With 5 bases removed from V and 0 bases from J, the gap between germline ends came to 12 bases. Germline-derived CDR1 and CDR2 are SGHRS and YFSETQ. This CDR3 comprises 15 residues. Per the study methods: It was from reference gene primer amplification that nucleated cell counts were estimated. Repertoires were generated with immunoSEQ multiplex PCR, while TCRdb's copy carries only in-frame clones and drops some. That table is the source of V, J and clone size, and D and trimming were worked out from the DNA. The sample includes tens of thousands of clones, approximately 78% seen only once; the top ten take roughly 27%.

V and J are TRBV5-1 and TRBJ1-5; tentatively, D is TRBD1 (5 bases). This TCR came from a human donor in a cohort sampled during active COVID-19. Sequenced material: peripheral blood. The CDR3 DNA reads as TGCGCCAGCAGTCCCACCGACAGTAGCAATCAGCCCCAGCATTTT. It yields the protein CASSPTDSSNQPQHF.